This T cell receptor (beta chain) was retrieved from a study of beta chain features in type 1 diabetes. Turning to the study itself: Regarding age, gender and cell yields, patients proved similar to healthy donors. Study-wide results and limits: There were fewer insertions and more deletions at the VDJ junctions of type 1 diabetes patients. PCR could preferentially amplify shorter templates, alike in patients and controls. Across all four CD4+ subsets, people with type 1 diabetes showed modestly shorter TCRB CDR3s.

This clone was detected a few times. Its antigen remains unknown. Germline V gene data show CDR1 as SGHVS and CDR2 as FQNEAQ. The CDR3 covers 14 residues. V shed 3 bases and J 4 bases; nucleotides not matched to a gene: 3. cDNA synthesis used the whole RNA isolate, giving expressed TCRB sequences. Each sample of naive, central memory or regulatory T cells had, on average, around 4 million reads. Sequencing was performed with immunoSEQ multiplex PCR; in TCRdb, only in-frame clones are kept and a portion is missing. The repertoire holds approximately 360,000 clones, roughly 12% seen once, with about 0.01% in the top ten.

The sample was naive CD4+ T cells from blood. The clonotype was recovered from a woman aged 18 to 35 with type 1 diabetes. V is TRBV7-8 and J is TRBJ1-2, with 9 bases that match TRBD1. This chain's CDR3 is CASSLGTGIYGYTF. The CDR3 bases are TGTGCCAGCAGCTTGGGGACAGGGATCTATGGCTACACCTTC.